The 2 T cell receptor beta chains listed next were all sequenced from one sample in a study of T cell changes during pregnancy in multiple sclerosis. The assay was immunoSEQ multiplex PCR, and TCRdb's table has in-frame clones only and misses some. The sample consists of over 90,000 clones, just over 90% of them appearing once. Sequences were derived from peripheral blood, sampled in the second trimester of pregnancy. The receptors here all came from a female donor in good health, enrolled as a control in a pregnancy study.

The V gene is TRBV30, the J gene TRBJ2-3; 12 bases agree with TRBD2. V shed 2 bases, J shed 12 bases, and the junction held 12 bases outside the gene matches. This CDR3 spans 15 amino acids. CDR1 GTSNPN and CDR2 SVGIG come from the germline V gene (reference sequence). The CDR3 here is CAWSKTSGSSYLQYF. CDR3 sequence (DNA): TGTGCCTGGAGTAAGACTAGCGGGAGTTCTTACTTACAGTATTTT.

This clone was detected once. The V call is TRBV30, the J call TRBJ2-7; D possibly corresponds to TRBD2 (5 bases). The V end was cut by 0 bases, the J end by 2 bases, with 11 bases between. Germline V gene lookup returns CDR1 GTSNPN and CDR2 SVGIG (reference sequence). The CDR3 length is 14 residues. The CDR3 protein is CAWSVPGVTYEQYF. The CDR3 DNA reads TGTGCCTGGAGTGTCCCCGGGGTCACCTACGAGCAGTACTTC.